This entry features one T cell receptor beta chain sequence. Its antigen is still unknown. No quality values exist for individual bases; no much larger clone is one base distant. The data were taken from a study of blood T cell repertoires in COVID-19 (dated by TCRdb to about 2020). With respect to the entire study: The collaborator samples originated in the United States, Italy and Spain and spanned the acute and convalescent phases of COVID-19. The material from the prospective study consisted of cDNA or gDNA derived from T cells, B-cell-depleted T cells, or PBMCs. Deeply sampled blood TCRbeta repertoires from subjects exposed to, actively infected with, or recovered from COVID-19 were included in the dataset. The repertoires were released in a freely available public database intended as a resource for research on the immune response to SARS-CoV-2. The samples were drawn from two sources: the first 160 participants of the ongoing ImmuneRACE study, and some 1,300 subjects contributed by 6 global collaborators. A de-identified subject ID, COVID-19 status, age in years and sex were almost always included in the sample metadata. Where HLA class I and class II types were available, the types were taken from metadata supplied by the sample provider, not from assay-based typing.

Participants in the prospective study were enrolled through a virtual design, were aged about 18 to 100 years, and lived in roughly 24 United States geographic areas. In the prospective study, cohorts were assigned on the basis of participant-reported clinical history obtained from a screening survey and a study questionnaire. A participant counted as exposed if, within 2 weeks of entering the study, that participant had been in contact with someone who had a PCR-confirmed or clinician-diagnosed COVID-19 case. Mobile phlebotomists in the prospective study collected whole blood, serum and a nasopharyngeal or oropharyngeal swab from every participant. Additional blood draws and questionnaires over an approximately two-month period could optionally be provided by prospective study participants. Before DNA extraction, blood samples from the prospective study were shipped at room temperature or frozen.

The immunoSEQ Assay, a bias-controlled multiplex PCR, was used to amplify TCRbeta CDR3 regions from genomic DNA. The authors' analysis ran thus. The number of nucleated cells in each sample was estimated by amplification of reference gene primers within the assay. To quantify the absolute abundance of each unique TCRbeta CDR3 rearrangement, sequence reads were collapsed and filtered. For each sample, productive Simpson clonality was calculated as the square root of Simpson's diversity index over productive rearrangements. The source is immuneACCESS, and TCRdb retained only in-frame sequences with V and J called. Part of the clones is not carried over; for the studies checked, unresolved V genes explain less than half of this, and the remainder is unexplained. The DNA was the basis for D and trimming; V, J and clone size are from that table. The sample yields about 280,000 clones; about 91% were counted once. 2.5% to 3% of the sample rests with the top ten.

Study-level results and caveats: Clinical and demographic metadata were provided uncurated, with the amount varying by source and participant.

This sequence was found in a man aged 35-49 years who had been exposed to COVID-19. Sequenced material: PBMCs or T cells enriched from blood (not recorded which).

The bases read TGTGCCAGCAGCCCATGGGGCCAAAAAGAGACCCAGTACTTC. This yields the protein CASSPWGQKETQYF. Recombination connected TRBV7-2 to TRBJ2-5; 5 matching bases give a weak D call of TRBD1. V lost 5 bases and J lost 3 bases; the stretch between them is 13 bases long. From the cysteine up to the phenylalanine, the CDR3 has a length of 14 residues. The CDR3 DNA has 42 bases and is translated from base 1. CDR1 and CDR2 (SGHTA, FQGNSA) derive from the germline V gene.